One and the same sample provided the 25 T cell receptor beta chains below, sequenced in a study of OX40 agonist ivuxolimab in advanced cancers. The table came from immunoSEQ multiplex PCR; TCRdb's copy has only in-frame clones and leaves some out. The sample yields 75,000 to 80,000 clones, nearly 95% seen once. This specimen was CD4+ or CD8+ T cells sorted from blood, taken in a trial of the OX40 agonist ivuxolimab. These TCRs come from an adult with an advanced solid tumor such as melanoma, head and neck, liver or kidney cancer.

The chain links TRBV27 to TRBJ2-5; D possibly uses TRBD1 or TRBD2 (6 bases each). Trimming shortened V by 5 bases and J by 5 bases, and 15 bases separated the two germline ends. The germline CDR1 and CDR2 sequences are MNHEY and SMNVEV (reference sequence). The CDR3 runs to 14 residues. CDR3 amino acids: CASSEGGLRETQYF. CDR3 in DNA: TGTGCCAGCAGTGAGGGGGGCCTTAGGGAGACCCAGTACTTC.

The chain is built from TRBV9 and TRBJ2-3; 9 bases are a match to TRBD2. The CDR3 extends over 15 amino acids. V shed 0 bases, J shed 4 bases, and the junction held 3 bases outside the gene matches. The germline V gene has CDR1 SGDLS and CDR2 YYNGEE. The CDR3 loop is CASSVGGGAADTQYF. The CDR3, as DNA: TGTGCCAGCAGCGTAGGCGGGGGGGCCGCAGATACGCAGTATTTT.

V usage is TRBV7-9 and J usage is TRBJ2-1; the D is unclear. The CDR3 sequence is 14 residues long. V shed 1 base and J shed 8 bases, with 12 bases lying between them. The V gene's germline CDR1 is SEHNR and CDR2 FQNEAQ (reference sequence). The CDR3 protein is CASSLEGRIDEQFF. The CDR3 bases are TGTGCCAGCAGCTTAGAGGGCAGGATCGATGAGCAGTTCTTC.

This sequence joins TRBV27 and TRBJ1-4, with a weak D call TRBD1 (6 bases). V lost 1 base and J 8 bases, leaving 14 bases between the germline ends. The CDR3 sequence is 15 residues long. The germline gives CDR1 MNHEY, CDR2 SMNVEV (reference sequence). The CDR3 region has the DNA TGTGCCAGCAGTTTATATGGCAGGGGAGGAGAAAAACTGTTTTTT. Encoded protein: CASSLYGRGGEKLFF.

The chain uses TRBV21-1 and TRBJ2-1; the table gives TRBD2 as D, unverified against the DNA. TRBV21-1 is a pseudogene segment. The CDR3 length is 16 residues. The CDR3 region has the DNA TGTGCCAGCAGCAAGCTGACTAGAGCTATTTCGGATGAGCAGTTCTTC. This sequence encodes CASSKLTRAISDEQFF.

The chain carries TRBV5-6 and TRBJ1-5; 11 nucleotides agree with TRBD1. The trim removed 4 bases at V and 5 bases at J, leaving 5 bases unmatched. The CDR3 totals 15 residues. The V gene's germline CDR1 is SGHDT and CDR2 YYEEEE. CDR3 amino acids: CASSTGQGAYQPQHF. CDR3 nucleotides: TGTGCCAGCAGCACTGGACAGGGGGCATATCAGCCCCAGCATTTT.

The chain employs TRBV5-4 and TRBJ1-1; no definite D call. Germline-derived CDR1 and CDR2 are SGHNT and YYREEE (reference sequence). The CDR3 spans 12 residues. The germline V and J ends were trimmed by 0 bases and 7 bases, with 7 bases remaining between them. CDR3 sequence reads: CASSLVAGEAFF. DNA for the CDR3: TGTGCCAGCAGCTTGGTGGCGGGTGAAGCTTTCTTT.

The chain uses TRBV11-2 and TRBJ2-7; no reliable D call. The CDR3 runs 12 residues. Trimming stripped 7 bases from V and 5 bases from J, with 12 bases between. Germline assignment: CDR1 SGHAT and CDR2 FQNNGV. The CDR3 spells CASTDGIHEQYF. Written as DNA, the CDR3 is TGTGCCAGCACGGACGGTATCCACGAGCAGTACTTC. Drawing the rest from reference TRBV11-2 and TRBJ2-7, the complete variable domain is EAGVAQSPRYKIIEKRQSVAFWCNPISGHATLYWYQQILGQGPKLLIQFQNNGVVDDSQLPKDRFSAERLKGVDSTLKIQPAKLEDSAVYLCASTDGIHEQYFGPGTRLTVT.

This CDR3 reads CASSPAGGYEQYF. The DNA for the CDR3 is TGTGCCAGCAGCCCAGCGGGAGGCTACGAGCAGTACTTC. V gene TRBV27 combines with J gene TRBJ2-7, with TRBD2 matching over 9 bases. This CDR3 comprises 13 residues. Per germline, CDR1 MNHEY and CDR2 SMNVEV (reference sequence). V was pared by 6 bases and J by 3 bases, with 3 bases of the junction left unmatched.

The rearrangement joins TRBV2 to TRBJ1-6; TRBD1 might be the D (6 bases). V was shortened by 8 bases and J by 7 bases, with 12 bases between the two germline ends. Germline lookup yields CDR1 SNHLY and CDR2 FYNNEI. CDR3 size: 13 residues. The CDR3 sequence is CASQGLGNSPLHF. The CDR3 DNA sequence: TGTGCCAGCCAGGGGCTCGGCAATTCACCCCTCCACTTT.

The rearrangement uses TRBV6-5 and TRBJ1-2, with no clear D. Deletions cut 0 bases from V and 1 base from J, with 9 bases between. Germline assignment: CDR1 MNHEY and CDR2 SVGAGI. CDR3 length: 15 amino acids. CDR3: CASSYSMQDNYGYTF. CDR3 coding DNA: TGTGCCAGCAGTTACTCGATGCAGGATAACTATGGCTACACCTTC.

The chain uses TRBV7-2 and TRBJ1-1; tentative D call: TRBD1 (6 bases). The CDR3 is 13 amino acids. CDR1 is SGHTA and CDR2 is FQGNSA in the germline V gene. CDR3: CAVTQGGNTEAFF. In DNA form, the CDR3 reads TGTGCTGTCACACAGGGCGGGAACACTGAAGCTTTCTTT.

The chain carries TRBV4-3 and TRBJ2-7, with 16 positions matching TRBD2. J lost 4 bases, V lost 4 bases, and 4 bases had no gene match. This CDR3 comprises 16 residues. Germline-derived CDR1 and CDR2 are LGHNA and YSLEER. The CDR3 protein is CASSPGTSGGAYEQYF. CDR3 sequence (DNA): TGCGCCAGCAGCCCGGGGACTAGCGGGGGGGCATACGAGCAGTACTTC.

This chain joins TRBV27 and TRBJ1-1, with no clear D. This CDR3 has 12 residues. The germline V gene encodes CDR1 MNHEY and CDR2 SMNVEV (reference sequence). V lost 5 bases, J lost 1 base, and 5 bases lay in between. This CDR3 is CASSKGNTEAFF. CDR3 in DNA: TGTGCCAGCAGTAAAGGGAACACTGAAGCTTTCTTT.

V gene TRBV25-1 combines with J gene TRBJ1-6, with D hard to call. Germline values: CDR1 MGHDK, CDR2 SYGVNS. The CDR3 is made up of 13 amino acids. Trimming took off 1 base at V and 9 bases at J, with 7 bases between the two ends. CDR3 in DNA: TGTGCCAGCAGTGAATTCGGGGTTTCACCCCTCCACTTT. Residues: CASSEFGVSPLHF.

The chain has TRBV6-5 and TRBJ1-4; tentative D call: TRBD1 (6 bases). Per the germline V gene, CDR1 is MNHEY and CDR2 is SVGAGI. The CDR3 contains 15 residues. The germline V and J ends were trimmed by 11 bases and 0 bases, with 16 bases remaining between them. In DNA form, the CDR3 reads TGTGCCGAAAAAGACAGGACCACAACTAATGAAAAACTGTTTTTT. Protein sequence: CAEKDRTTTNEKLFF.

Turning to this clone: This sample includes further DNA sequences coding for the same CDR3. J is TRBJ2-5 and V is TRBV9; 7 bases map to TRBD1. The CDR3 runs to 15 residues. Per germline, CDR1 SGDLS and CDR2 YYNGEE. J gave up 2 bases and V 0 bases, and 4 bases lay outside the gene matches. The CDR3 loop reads CASSVADRAQETQYF. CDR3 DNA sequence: TGTGCCAGCAGCGTAGCCGACAGGGCGCAAGAGACCCAGTACTTC. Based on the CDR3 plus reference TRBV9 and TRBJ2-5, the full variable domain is DSGVTQTPKHLITATGQRVTLRCSPRSGDLSVYWYQQSLDQGLQFLIQYYNGEERAKGNILERFSAQQFPDLHSELNLSSLELGDSALYFCASSVADRAQETQYFGPGTRLLVL.

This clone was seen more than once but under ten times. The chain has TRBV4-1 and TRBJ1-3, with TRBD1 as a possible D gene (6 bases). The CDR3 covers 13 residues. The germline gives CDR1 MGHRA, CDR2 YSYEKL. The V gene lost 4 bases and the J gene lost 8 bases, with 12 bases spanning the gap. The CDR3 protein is CASSPDRRDTIYF. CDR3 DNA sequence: TGCGCCAGCAGCCCCGACAGGCGGGACACCATATATTTT.

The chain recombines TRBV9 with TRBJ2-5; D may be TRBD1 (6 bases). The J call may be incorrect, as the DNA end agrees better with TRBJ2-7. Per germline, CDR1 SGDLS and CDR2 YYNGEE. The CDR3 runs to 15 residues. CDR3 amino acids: CASSVAGGPNYEQYF. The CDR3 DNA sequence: TGTGCCAGCAGCGTAGCTGGGGGCCCGAACTACGAGCAGTACTTC.

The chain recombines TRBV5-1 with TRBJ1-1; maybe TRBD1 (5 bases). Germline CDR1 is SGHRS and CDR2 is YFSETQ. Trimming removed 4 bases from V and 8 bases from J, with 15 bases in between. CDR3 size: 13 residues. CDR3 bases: TGCGCCAGCAGCCCCCCAGGGAAGACGGAAGCTTTCTTT. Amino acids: CASSPPGKTEAFF.

The CDR3 reads CASSLLGQSPNTEAFF. The CDR3 bases are TGCGCCAGCAGCTTGTTGGGACAGAGCCCTAACACTGAAGCTTTCTTT. This sequence joins TRBV5-1 and TRBJ1-1; 7 nucleotides match TRBD1. V dropped 1 base and J dropped 2; count of bases not matched to a gene: 8. Per the germline V gene, CDR1 is SGHRS and CDR2 is YFSETQ. The CDR3 is 16 residues long. Variable domain in full (rest from reference TRBV5-1 and TRBJ1-1): KAGVTQTPRYLIKTRGQQVTLSCSPISGHRSVSWYQQTPGQGLQFLFEYFSETQRNKGNFPGRFSGRQFSNSRSEMNVSTLELGDSALYLCASSLLGQSPNTEAFFGQGTRLTVV.

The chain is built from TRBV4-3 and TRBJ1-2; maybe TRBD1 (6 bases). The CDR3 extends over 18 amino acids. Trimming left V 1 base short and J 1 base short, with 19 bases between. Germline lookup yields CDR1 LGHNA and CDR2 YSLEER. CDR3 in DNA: TGCGCCAGCAGCCAAGGCATGCAGGGGCTCATTATTAACTATGGCTACACCTTC. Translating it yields CASSQGMQGLIINYGYTF.

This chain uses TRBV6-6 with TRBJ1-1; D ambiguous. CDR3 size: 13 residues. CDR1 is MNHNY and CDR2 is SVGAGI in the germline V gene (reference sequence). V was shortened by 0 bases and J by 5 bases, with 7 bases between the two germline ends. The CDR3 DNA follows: TGTGCCAGCAGTTACTCGGCGAGGACTGAAGCTTTCTTT. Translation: CASSYSARTEAFF.

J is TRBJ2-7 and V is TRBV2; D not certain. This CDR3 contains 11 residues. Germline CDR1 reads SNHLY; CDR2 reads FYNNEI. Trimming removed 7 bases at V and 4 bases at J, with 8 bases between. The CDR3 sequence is CASTNTYEQYF. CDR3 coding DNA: TGTGCCAGCACCAACACGTACGAGCAGTACTTC.

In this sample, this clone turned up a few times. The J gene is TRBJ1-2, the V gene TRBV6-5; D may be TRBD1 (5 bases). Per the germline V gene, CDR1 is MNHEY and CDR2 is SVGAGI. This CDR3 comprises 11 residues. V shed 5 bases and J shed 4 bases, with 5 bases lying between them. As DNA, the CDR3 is TGTGCCAGCAGTAGGGGCTATGGCTACACCTTC. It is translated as CASSRGYGYTF.